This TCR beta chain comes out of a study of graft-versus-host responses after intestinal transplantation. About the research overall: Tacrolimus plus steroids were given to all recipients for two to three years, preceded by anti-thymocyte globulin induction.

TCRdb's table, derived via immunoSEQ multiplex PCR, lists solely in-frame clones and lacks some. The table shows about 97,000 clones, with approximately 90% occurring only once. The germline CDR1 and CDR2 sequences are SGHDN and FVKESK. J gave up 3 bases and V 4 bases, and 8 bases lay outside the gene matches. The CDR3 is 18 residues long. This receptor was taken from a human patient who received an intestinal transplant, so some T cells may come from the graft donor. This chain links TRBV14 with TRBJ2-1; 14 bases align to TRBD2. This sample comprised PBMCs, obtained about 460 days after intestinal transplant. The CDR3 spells CASSPGTSGGPLYNEQFF. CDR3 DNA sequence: TGTGCCAGCAGCCCCGGGACTAGCGGGGGCCCACTCTACAATGAGCAGTTCTTC.